The rows below give T cell receptor beta chains drawn from one sample of a study of cytomegalovirus exposure and HLA in healthy donors. TCRdb keeps only in-frame clones here, not all; method: immunoSEQ multiplex PCR. There are about 200,000 clones in the sample; 75% to 80% occur only once, and roughly 13% lies in the top ten. Sequences were obtained from PBMCs. The source is a woman aged 30 to 39 in good health and CMV-seropositive. Each CDR3 is given with its conserved first and last residue. Fields, in order: J gene, V gene, D gene, clone size, CDR3 DNA, CDR3 protein. The D gene is left open where the match is weak. Size is omitted from some rows. Given values are once, few, many or a class for expanded clones.

>TRBJ1-3|TRBV15|.|.
TGTGCCACCAGCACAGGGGACTCTGGAAACACCATATATTTT
CATSTGDSGNTIYF
>TRBJ2-1|TRBV19|TRBD1|.
TGTGCCAGTAGTCCCGGGGGACAGGGGGCAGATGAGCAGTTCTTC
CASSPGGQGADEQFF
>TRBJ1-1|TRBV5-1|TRBD1|.
TGCGCCAGCAGATACAGGGGGCCGAACACTGAAGCTTTCTTT
CASRYRGPNTEAFF
>TRBJ1-6|TRBV15|TRBD1|.
TGTGCCACCAGCAGGGAGGGGACAGGGAACTCACCCCTCCACTTT
CATSREGTGNSPLHF
>TRBJ1-1|TRBV19|TRBD1|.
TGTGCCAGTAGTATGATCGGGACAGCAACTGAAGCTTTCTTT
CASSMIGTATEAFF
>TRBJ1-4|TRBV27|TRBD1|few
TGTGCCAGCAGTCCCTCAGGGGGTTGGGAAGAAAAACTGTTTTTT
CASSPSGGWEEKLFF
>TRBJ2-1|TRBV19|.|.
TGTGCCAGCCCAAAGGACTCTCAGAATGAGCAGTTCTTC
CASPKDSQNEQFF
>TRBJ2-3|TRBV27|.|.
TGTGCCAGCAGTACCCGGGTTCAAGATACGCAGTATTTT
CASSTRVQDTQYF
>TRBJ2-2|TRBV5-1|.|.
TGCGCCAGCAGCTCCGAACGGTCCACCGGGGAGCTGTTTTTT
CASSSERSTGELFF
>TRBJ2-7|TRBV29-1|TRBD1|.
TGCAGCGCGACCGGGACAGGGTTTTACGAGCAGTACTTC
CSATGTGFYEQYF
>TRBJ2-2|TRBV6-1|.|.
TGTGCCAGCAGTGGTCACAGGGACACCGGGGAGCTGTTTTTT
CASSGHRDTGELFF
>TRBJ1-1|TRBV6-5|.|few
TGTGCCAGCAGTACAGGGAACACTGAAGCTTTCTTT
CASSTGNTEAFF
>TRBJ2-7|TRBV27|TRBD1|.
TGTGCCAGCAGTCCCCGGACAGGGGGCGAAACTAGGTACGAGCAGTACTTC
CASSPRTGGETRYEQYF
>TRBJ1-2|TRBV5-6|.|.
TGTGCCAGCAGCTTGGGATGGAAGAGAGGGAACTATGGCTACACCTTC
CASSLGWKRGNYGYTF
>TRBJ2-7|TRBV7-2|TRBD1|once
TGTGCCAGCAGCCGAACCGGACAGGGGGCCTACGAGCAGTACTTC
CASSRTGQGAYEQYF
>TRBJ2-1|TRBV2|.|few
TGTGCCAGCAGGACGACTGCGGGAATAGATGAGCAGTTCTTC
CASRTTAGIDEQFF
>TRBJ2-7|TRBV5-4|TRBD2|.
TGTGCCAGCAGCTCTCAATGGACTAGCGGGGGTTACGAGCAGTACTTC
CASSSQWTSGGYEQYF
>TRBJ1-3|TRBV19|TRBD1|few
TGTGCCAGTAGTACTGGCAGGGGGCATGGAAACACCATATATTTT
CASSTGRGHGNTIYF
>TRBJ2-7|TRBV10-3|TRBD1|.
TGTGCCATCAGCCGGGACAGGGGATACGAGCAGTACTTC
CAISRDRGYEQYF
>TRBJ1-3|TRBV9|.|.
TGTGCCAGCAGCGCAACAGAGTACGGAAACACCATATATTTT
CASSATEYGNTIYF
>TRBJ1-5|TRBV28|.|.
TGTGCCAGCAGTTTCAATCCACGGGACACCGACAATCAGCCCCAGCATTTT
CASSFNPRDTDNQPQHF
>TRBJ1-1|TRBV7-8|.|.
TGTGCCAGCAGCCCCCAGACTGTGAACACTGAAGCTTTCTTT
CASSPQTVNTEAFF
>TRBJ2-3|TRBV12-5|TRBD1|.
TGTGCTAGTGGTTTAGGACAGGCAACAGATACGCAGTATTTT
CASGLGQATDTQYF
>TRBJ2-3|TRBV11-3|.|.
TGTGCCAGCAGCTTGGGGCAAGCAGATACGCAGTATTTT
CASSLGQADTQYF
>TRBJ2-3|TRBV10-3|TRBD2|once
TGTGCCATCAGTGAGTCACGGGGGGGCCGTGCAGATACGCAGTATTTT
CAISESRGGRADTQYF
>TRBJ1-2|TRBV5-1|.|.
TGCGCCAGCAGCTCTGGGGCAGCCCTCGGGGGCTACACCTTC
CASSSGAALGGYTF
>TRBJ2-5|TRBV29-1|.|once
TGCAGCGTTGACGTGGCAGAGACCCAGTACTTC
CSVDVAETQYF